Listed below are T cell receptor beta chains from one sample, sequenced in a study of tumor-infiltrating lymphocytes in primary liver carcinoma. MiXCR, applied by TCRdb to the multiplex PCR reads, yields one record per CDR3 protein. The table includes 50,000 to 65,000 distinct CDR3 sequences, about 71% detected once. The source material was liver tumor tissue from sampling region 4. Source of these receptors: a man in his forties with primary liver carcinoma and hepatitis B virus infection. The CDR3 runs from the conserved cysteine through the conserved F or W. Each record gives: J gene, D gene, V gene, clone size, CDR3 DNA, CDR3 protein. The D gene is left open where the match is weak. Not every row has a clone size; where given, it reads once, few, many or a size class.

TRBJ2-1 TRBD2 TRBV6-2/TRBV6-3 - TGTGCTAGCAGTCACGGGACGGCGGGACTAGCGGCCCTGAGCTCCTACAATGAGCAGTTATTC CASSHGTAGLAALSSYNEQLF
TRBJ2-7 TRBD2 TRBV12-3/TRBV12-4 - TGTGCCAGCAGCATCGGGACTAGCTGGTACTACGAGCAGTACTTC CASSIGTSWYYEQYF
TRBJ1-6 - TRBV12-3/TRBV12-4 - TGTGACAGTAGTTTAAAGGATTCACCCCTCCACTTT CDSSLKDSPLHF
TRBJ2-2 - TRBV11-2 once TGTGCCAGTGGCTTACAGTACACCGTGGAGCTGTTTTTT CASGLQYTVELFF
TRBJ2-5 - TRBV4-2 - TGTGCCAGCAGCCAAGAACTAACGGAGACCCAGTACTTC CASSQELTETQYF
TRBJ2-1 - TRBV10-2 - TGCGCCAGCATTGAGTCCGGAGAGGATGAGCAGTTCTTC CASIESGEDEQFF
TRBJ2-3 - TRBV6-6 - TGTGCCAGCGATCCCATTGCGGGTGGAGTCACAGATACGCAGTATTTT CASDPIAGGVTDTQYF
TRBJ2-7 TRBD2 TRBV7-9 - TGTGCCAGCAGCAGCGGGGCTAGCGGGAACCAGCGTCCCTACGAGGAGTACTTC CASSSGASGNQRPYEEYF
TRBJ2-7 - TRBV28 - TGTGCCAGCAGTCCGACAAGGGGACCCTACGAGGAGTACTTC CASSPTRGPYEEYF
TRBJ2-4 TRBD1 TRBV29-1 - TGCAACGTTGGACAGGGAAACATTCAGTACTTC CNVGQGNIQYF
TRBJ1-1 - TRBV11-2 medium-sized TGTGCCAGCAGCAATAGGGGGTGGGAGTCTGAAGCTTTCTTT CASSNRGWESEAFF
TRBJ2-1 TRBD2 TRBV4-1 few TGCGCCAGCAGCCGTGCGAAGGCGAGGACTAGCTCCTACAATGAGCAGTTCTTC CASSRAKARTSSYNEQFF
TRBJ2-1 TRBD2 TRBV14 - TGTGTCAGCAGCCATAACCCGGGGACTAGCGGAGGTAAAAAGTACAATGAGCGGTTCTTC CVSSHNPGTSGGKKYNERFF
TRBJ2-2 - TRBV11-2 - TGTGCCAGCGTGTTTGCGGGACCGAACACCGGGGAGCTGTTTTTT CASVFAGPNTGELFF
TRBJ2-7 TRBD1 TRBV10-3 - TGTGTAATCAGTGAGCTACCGGGACAGGGAGGGTACGAGCAGTACTTC CVISELPGQGGYEQYF